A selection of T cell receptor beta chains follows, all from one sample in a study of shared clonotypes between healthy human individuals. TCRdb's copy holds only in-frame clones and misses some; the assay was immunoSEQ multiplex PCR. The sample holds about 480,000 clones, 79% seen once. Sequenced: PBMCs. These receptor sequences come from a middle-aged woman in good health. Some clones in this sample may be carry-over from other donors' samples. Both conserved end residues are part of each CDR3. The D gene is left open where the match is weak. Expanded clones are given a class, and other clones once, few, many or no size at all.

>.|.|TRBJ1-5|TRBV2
CASQNREDQPQHF
TGTGCCAGCCAAAACAGGGAAGATCAGCCCCAGCATTTT
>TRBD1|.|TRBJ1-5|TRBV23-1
CASTLDRLDTYSNQPQHF
TGCGCCAGCACTCTGGACAGGCTCGACACTTATAGCAATCAGCCCCAGCATTTT
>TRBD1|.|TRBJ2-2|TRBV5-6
CASTGTATGELFF
TGTGCCAGCACCGGGACAGCGACCGGGGAGCTGTTTTTT
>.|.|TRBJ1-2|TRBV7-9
CASSSSANYGYTF
TGTGCCAGCAGCTCCTCTGCAAACTATGGCTACACCTTC
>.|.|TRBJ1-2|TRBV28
CASSPSGFYGYTF
TGTGCCAGCAGTCCGTCAGGGTTCTATGGCTACACCTTC
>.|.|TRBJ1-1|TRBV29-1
CSVAQRNTEAFF
TGCAGCGTTGCCCAAAGGAACACTGAAGCTTTCTTT
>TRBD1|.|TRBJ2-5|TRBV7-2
CASSSSTGGWETQYF
TGTGCCAGCAGCTCCTCAACAGGGGGATGGGAGACCCAGTACTTC
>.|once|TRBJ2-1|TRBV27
CASRPTGGRYFLF
TGTGCCAGCAGACCCACCGGCGGCCGATATTTCCTCTTC
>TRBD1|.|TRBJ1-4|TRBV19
CASSMGRDREKKLFF
TGTGCCAGTAGTATGGGCCGGGACAGGGAAAAAAAACTGTTTTTT
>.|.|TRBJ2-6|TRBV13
CASSLMERRAGANVLTF
TGTGCCAGCAGCTTAATGGAGAGGCGGGCTGGGGCCAACGTCCTGACTTTC
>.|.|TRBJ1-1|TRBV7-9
CASTRDTENTEAFF
TGTGCCAGCACACGGGACACCGAGAACACTGAAGCTTTCTTT
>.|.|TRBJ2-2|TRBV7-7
CASSKYTGELFF
TGTGCTAGCAGCAAATACACCGGGGAGCTGTTTTTT
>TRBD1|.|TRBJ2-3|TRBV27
CASSTGGRVDTQYF
TGTGCCAGCAGTACAGGGGGCAGGGTAGATACGCAGTATTTT
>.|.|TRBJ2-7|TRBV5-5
CASNRLGGRGSYEQYF
TGTGCCAGCAACCGACTGGGGGGGCGTGGCTCCTACGAGCAGTACTTC
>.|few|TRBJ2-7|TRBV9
CASSVDLGYEQYF
TGTGCCAGCAGCGTAGATCTGGGCTACGAGCAGTACTTC
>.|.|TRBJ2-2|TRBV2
CASTGRVGYTGELFF
TGTGCCAGCACGGGCCGGGTTGGGTACACCGGGGAGCTGTTTTTT
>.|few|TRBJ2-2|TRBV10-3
CAISAGPTGTGELFF
TGTGCCATCAGTGCCGGCCCAACGGGCACCGGGGAGCTGTTTTTT
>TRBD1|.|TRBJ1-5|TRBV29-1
CSVDVGQGNQPQHF
TGCAGCGTTGACGTTGGACAGGGGAATCAGCCCCAGCATTTT
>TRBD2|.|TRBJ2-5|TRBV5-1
CASSFTGGSETQYF
TGCGCCAGCAGCTTTACGGGAGGGTCCGAGACCCAGTACTTC
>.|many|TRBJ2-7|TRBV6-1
CASSVSTDSSYEQYF
TGTGCCAGCAGCGTCTCTACGGACTCATCCTACGAGCAGTACTTC
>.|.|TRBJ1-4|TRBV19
CASSIIATNEKLFF
TGTGCCAGTAGTATTATTGCAACTAATGAAAAACTGTTTTTT
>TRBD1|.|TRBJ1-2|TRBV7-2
CASSSIRDSHKRTYGYTF
TGTGCCAGCAGCTCCATTCGGGACAGTCATAAAAGGACCTATGGCTACACCTTC
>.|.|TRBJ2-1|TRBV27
CASSTGPYYNEQFF
TGTGCCAGCAGTACCGGACCCTACTACAATGAGCAGTTCTTC
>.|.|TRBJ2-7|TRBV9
CASSAGDVYEQYF
TGTGCCAGCAGCGCCGGGGACGTATACGAGCAGTACTTC
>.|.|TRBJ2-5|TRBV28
CASIPLQGAETQYF
TGTGCCAGCATTCCGCTTCAGGGAGCGGAGACCCAGTACTTC